The 24 T cell receptor beta chains below come from one sample, sequenced in a study of shared T cell receptors in the human thymus. Sequencing used immunoSEQ multiplex PCR; TCRdb keeps in-frame clones, though not all of them. The data show hundreds of thousands of clones, around 89% seen once. The sample was also reused in another study, on human thymus T cells.

Sequencing was carried out using thymocytes. Receptor source: a boy under two years old with a congenital heart defect.

The CDR3 region is CASSVEAGPDTQYF. CDR3 sequence (DNA): TGTGCCAGCAGCGTAGAAGCGGGACCAGATACGCAGTATTTT. The rearrangement joins TRBV9 to TRBJ2-3; the match to TRBD2 covers 7 bases. CDR3 length: 14 residues. Unmatched junction bases numbered 2, after V lost 0 bases and J lost 4 bases. In germline, CDR1 is SGDLS, CDR2 YYNGEE.

This chain connects TRBV7-9 to TRBJ1-2; D unresolved. The CDR3 is made up of 13 amino acids. Germline CDR1 SEHNR, CDR2 FQNEAQ (reference sequence). Trimming pared 5 bases from V and 4 bases from J, leaving 11 bases between. DNA of the CDR3: TGTGCCAGCAGCGCCAGGTCCTTCTATGGCTACACCTTC. Encoded protein: CASSARSFYGYTF.

The chain employs TRBV28 and TRBJ2-7; TRBD1 agrees at 7 bases. This CDR3 region has 16 residues. Germline lookup yields CDR1 MDHEN and CDR2 SYDVKM. Trimming took 4 bases from V and 3 from J; bases not matched to a gene: 12. As DNA, the CDR3 is TGTGCCAGCAGTTCCAAAACAGGGGCTATTGACTACGAGCAGTACTTC. Translated, it gives CASSSKTGAIDYEQYF.

J is TRBJ1-2 and V is TRBV19, with TRBD1 matching 7 bases. The CDR3 spans 13 residues. J was trimmed by 8 bases and V by 7 bases; bases with no gene match: 10. The germline CDR1 and CDR2 sequences are LNHDA and SQIVND (reference sequence). CDR3 in DNA: TGTGCCAGTATCTCCGACAGGGCGCAAGGCTACACCTTC. It encodes CASISDRAQGYTF.

This chain links TRBV4-1 with TRBJ2-7; D not certain. Trimming removed 4 bases from V and 3 bases from J, with 22 bases in between. The germline V gene has CDR1 MGHRA and CDR2 YSYEKL. The CDR3 covers 17 residues. DNA of the CDR3: TGCGCCAGCAGCCCCCAGTATGGAGTGACGCGCCGCTACGAGCAGTACTTC. The encoded protein is CASSPQYGVTRRYEQYF.

This chain joins TRBV14 and TRBJ2-5; weak D call: TRBD1 (6 bases). Germline CDR1 and CDR2: SGHDN and FVKESK. The V end was cut by 4 bases, the J end by 1 base, with 10 bases between. The CDR3 is 14 residues long. The DNA of the CDR3 is TGTGCCAGCAGCCCGGGGACAATCCAAGAGACCCAGTACTTC. Translating gives CASSPGTIQETQYF.

V and J are TRBV9 and TRBJ2-7, with 8 bases aligning to TRBD2. Germline-derived CDR1 and CDR2 are SGDLS and YYNGEE. The CDR3 contains 17 residues. Germline trimming cut 4 bases from V and 1 base from J; bases unmatched to any gene: 13. The DNA for the CDR3 is TGTGCCAGCAGCCCTACCGGGAGGGGGACTAGTTCCTACGAGCAGTACTTC. This translates into CASSPTGRGTSSYEQYF.

V and J are TRBV7-9 and TRBJ2-3; 13 bases are a match to TRBD2. The CDR3 consists of 17 residues. J gave up 4 bases and V 3 bases, and 7 bases lay outside the gene matches. CDR1 SEHNR and CDR2 FQNEAQ come from the germline V gene (reference sequence). The CDR3, as DNA: TGTGCCAGCAGCTTGGTAGGACTAGCGGGAGATTCAGATACGCAGTATTTT. It translates to CASSLVGLAGDSDTQYF. The full variable domain, completed using reference TRBV7-9 and TRBJ2-3, is DTGVSQNPRHKITKRGQNVTFRCDPISEHNRLYWYRQTLGQGPEFLTYFQNEAQLEKSRLLSDRFSAERPKGSFSTLEIQRTEQGDSAMYLCASSLVGLAGDSDTQYFGPGTRLTVL.

The table lists this clone with a few counts. The chain recombines TRBV4-3 with TRBJ2-7, with a tentative D call TRBD2 (6 bases). With 0 bases removed from V and 0 bases from J, the gap between germline ends came to 12 bases. Germline V gene sequence: CDR1 LGHNA, CDR2 YSLEER. The CDR3 consists of 16 residues. The CDR3 reads CASSQDKTRSSYEQYF. CDR3 bases: TGCGCCAGCAGCCAAGATAAGACTAGGAGCTCCTACGAGCAGTACTTC.

The V gene is TRBV12-5, the J gene TRBJ1-1; a weak D match, TRBD1 (6 bases). The CDR3 is 16 residues long. CDR1 is LGHNT and CDR2 is FRNRAP in the germline V gene. V lost 5 bases and J lost 0, with 16 bases in between. CDR3 sequence: CASGHATGPMNTEAFF. The DNA for the CDR3 is TGTGCTAGTGGTCATGCGACAGGCCCCATGAACACTGAAGCTTTCTTT. Supplemented by reference TRBV12-5 and TRBJ1-1, the full variable domain reads DARVTQTPRHKVTEMGQEVTMRCQPILGHNTVFWYRQTMMQGLELLAYFRNRAPLDDSGMPKDRFSAEMPDATLATLKIQPSEPRDSAVYFCASGHATGPMNTEAFFGQGTRLTVV.

V gene TRBV5-6 combines with J gene TRBJ2-7, with TRBD2 identical over 7 bases. This CDR3 has 16 amino acids. Germline CDR1 SGHDT, CDR2 YYEEEE. V was clipped by 5 bases and J by 4 bases; unmatched bases: 15. CDR3 loop: CASRVLGAGERYEQYF. The CDR3 nucleotides read TGTGCCAGCAGGGTACTTGGGGCGGGAGAGAGGTACGAGCAGTACTTC. The variable domain in full, completed from reference TRBV5-6 and TRBJ2-7, reads DAGVTQSPTHLIKTRGQQVTLRCSPKSGHDTVSWYQQALGQGPQFIFQYYEEEERQRGNFPDRFSGHQFPNYSSELNVNALLLGDSALYLCASRVLGAGERYEQYFGPGTRLTVT.

The chain recombines TRBV5-6 with TRBJ2-3; D might be TRBD1 (6 bases). CDR3 length: 17 residues. The germline gives CDR1 SGHDT, CDR2 YYEEEE. Trimming cost V 7 bases and J 2 bases, with 23 bases left between them. CDR3 residues: CASRVLGALESTDTQYF. CDR3 nucleotide sequence: TGTGCCAGCCGTGTGTTGGGGGCCCTTGAGTCCACAGATACGCAGTATTTT.

The chain combines TRBV6-1 with TRBJ2-7; 9 bases map to TRBD2. The V segment lost 6 bases and the J segment 5 bases; nucleotides outside the gene matches: 5. This CDR3 spans 13 amino acids. CDR1 is MNHNS, CDR2 SASEGT, per germline. CDR3 region: CASREGLAHEQYF. DNA for the CDR3: TGTGCCAGCAGGGAGGGACTAGCCCACGAGCAGTACTTC.

J is TRBJ1-5 and V is TRBV6-1, with TRBD1 matching over 7 bases. The CDR3 loop spans 13 amino acids. From germline, CDR1 is MNHNS and CDR2 SASEGT. J was trimmed by 7 bases and V by 4 bases; bases with no gene match: 4. The CDR3 reads CASSAGQRQPQHF. The DNA of the CDR3 is TGTGCCAGCAGTGCGGGACAGCGGCAGCCCCAGCATTTT.

The chain uses TRBV15 and TRBJ2-3; TRBD2 aligns across 8 bases. The CDR3 is 17 amino acids. Unmatched junction bases numbered 10, after V lost 0 bases and J lost 5 bases. Germline CDR1 is LNHNV and CDR2 is YYDKDF (reference sequence). For the CDR3, the DNA is TGTGCCACCAGCAGAGATCTCCGACGGGAGGGCCTAGATACGCAGTATTTT. Protein product: CATSRDLRREGLDTQYF.

The J gene is TRBJ2-2, the V gene TRBV4-1; TRBD1 matches 9 bases. Trimming took 2 bases from V and 5 from J; bases not matched to a gene: 6. The CDR3 spans 16 residues. Germline-derived CDR1 and CDR2 are MGHRA and YSYEKL. CDR3 loop: CASSQRGDRVTGELFF. DNA for the CDR3: TGCGCCAGCAGCCAAAGGGGGGACAGGGTAACCGGGGAGCTGTTTTTT.

The gene calls are TRBV6-5 and TRBJ2-1; 8 bases agree with TRBD2. Losses at the gene ends were 2 bases for V and 10 bases for J; bases not matched to a gene: 13. The CDR3 extends over 16 amino acids. CDR1 and CDR2 from the germline V gene are MNHEY and SVGAGI. The CDR3 region is CASSYHPGTRIGEQFF. The DNA for the CDR3 is TGTGCCAGCAGTTACCACCCCGGGACTAGAATCGGCGAGCAGTTCTTC.

The chain is built from TRBV10-1 and TRBJ2-7; D gene unclear. Germline V gene sequence: CDR1 WNHNN, CDR2 SYGVQD (reference sequence). Between the trimmed V and J ends, which lost 3 bases and 0 bases, there was a span of 6 bases. The CDR3 consists of 13 residues. The DNA for the CDR3 is TGCGCCAGCAGTGACAGGTTCTCCTACGAGCAGTACTTC. Protein: CASSDRFSYEQYF.

The CDR3 here is CASSDIELGCDEQYF. The CDR3 DNA sequence: TGTGCCAGCAGTGATATCGAACTAGGATGCGACGAGCAGTACTTC. The chain is built from TRBV25-1 and TRBJ2-5; possible D gene TRBD2, 5 bases. The J call may be faulty, since TRBJ2-7 better matches the DNA end. The CDR3 length is 15 residues. CDR1 and CDR2 from the germline V gene are MGHDK and SYGVNS.

The rearrangement joins TRBV29-1 to TRBJ2-1; D gene uncertain. Germline CDR1 is SQVTM and CDR2 is ANQGSEA. V lost 6 bases and J 0 bases, leaving 9 bases between the germline ends. The CDR3 totals 13 residues. The CDR3 DNA sequence: TGCAGCGTCGTACTCGGCTCCTACAATGAGCAGTTCTTC. Translation: CSVVLGSYNEQFF.

V and J are TRBV28 and TRBJ2-3; 8 bases are shared with TRBD2. Trimming at V came to 8 bases and at J to 2 bases, leaving 9 bases not matched to a gene. CDR1 and CDR2 (germline): MDHEN, SYDVKM. This CDR3 spans 15 amino acids. The CDR3 DNA is TGTGCCAGCCTGGGGGGGACTAGACTCACAGATACGCAGTATTTT. Translation: CASLGGTRLTDTQYF.

V usage is TRBV10-3 and J usage is TRBJ2-3; perhaps TRBD2 as D (6 bases). Germline loops: CDR1 ENHRY, CDR2 SYGVKD. The V end was cut by 0 bases, the J end by 0 bases, with 10 bases between. This CDR3 has 16 residues. CDR3 nucleotide sequence: TGTGCCATCAGTGAGTCCACGGGGGAGAGCACAGATACGCAGTATTTT. Translating it yields CAISESTGESTDTQYF.

The chain recombines TRBV6-1 with TRBJ2-1; D gene ambiguous. Trimming took off 7 bases at V and 3 bases at J, with 7 bases between the two ends. Germline V gene data show CDR1 as MNHNS and CDR2 as SASEGT. The CDR3 contains 12 residues. CDR3 sequence reads: CASKASYNEQFF. DNA of the CDR3: TGTGCCAGCAAGGCTAGCTACAATGAGCAGTTCTTC.

The genes are TRBV7-9 and TRBJ2-1, with 8 bases aligning to TRBD1. The CDR3 spans 13 residues. Germline V gene lookup returns CDR1 SEHNR and CDR2 FQNEAQ (reference sequence). Unmatched junction bases numbered 0, after V lost 6 bases and J lost 2 bases. The CDR3 DNA sequence: TGTGCCAGCAGACAGGGGGCCTACAATGAGCAGTTCTTC. Translation: CASRQGAYNEQFF.